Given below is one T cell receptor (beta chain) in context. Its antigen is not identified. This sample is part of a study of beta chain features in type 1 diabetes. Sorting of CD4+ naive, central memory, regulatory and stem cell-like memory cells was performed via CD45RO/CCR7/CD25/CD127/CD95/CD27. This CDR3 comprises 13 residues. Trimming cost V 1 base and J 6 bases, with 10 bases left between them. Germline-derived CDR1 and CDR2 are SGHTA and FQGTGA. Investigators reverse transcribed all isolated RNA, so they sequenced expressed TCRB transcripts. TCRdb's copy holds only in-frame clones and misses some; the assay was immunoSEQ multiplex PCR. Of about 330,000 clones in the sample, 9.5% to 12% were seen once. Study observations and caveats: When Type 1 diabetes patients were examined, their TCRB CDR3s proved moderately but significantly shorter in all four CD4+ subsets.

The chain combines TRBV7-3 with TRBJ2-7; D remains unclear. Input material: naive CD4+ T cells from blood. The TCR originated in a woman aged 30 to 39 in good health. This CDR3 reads CASSLRPTAEQYF. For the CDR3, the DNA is TGTGCCAGCAGCTTAAGGCCCACCGCCGAGCAGTACTTC.